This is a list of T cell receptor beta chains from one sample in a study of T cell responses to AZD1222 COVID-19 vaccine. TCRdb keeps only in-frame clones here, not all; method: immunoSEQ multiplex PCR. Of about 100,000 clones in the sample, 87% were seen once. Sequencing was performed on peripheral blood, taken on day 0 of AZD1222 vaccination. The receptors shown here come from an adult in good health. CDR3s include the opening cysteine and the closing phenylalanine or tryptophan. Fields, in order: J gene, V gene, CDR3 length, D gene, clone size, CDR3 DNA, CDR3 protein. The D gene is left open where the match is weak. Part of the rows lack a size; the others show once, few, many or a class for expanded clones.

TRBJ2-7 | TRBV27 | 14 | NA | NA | TGTGCCAGCAGTGGGGCAGTTGCTAACGACGAGCAGTACTTC | CASSGAVANDEQYF
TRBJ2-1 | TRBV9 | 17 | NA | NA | TGTGCCAGCAGCGTAGGGCATTTGGGTACGCCCTACAATGAGCAGTTCTTC | CASSVGHLGTPYNEQFF
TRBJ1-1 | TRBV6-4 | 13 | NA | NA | TGTGCCAGCAGTGAGGGGTGGAACACTGAAGCTTTCTTT | CASSEGWNTEAFF
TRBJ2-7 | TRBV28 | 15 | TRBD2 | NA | TGTGCCAGCAGTCCGGGGGGTGAGCGGGAGTTCGAGCAGTACTTC | CASSPGGEREFEQYF
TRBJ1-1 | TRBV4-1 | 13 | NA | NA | TGCGCCAGCAGCCCCCCGGGGCGGACTGAAGCTTTCTTT | CASSPPGRTEAFF
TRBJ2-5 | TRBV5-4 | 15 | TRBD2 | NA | TGTGCCAGCAGCACTAGGACTAGCGGTCAAGAGACCCAGTACTTC | CASSTRTSGQETQYF
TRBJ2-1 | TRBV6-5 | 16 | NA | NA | TGTGCCAGCAGTTCTCAACCGGGTTCTGATCCAGCGGGGCAGTTCTTC | CASSSQPGSDPAGQFF
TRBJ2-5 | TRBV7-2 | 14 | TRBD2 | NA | TGTGCCAGCAGCTTGCTAGCGGGGCAAGAGACCCAGTACTTC | CASSLLAGQETQYF
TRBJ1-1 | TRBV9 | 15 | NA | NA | TGTGCCAGCAGCGTAGGGAGGGCACCCGGCACTGAAGCTTTCTTT | CASSVGRAPGTEAFF
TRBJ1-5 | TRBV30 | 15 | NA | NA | TGTGCCTGGAGCGAGGGTGTTTATAGCAATCAGCCCCAGCATTTT | CAWSEGVYSNQPQHF
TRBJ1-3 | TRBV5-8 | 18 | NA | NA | TGTGCCAGCAGCTTTAGAAACTCCAAACAGGCAACAGGAAACACCATATATTTT | CASSFRNSKQATGNTIYF
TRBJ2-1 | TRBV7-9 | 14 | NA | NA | TGTGCCAGCAGCCAACAACAGGGAGTTCGTGAGCAGTTCTTC | CASSQQQGVREQFF
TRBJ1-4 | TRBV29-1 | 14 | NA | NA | TGCAGCGTACCCGGGACAACAACTAATGAAAAACTGTTTTTT | CSVPGTTTNEKLFF
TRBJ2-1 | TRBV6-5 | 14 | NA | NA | TGTGCCAGCAGGGGCGCGAACCGTTACAATGAGCAGTTCTTC | CASRGANRYNEQFF
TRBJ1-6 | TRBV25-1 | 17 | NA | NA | TGTGCCAGCAGTTCCGAGGGGGTGAGCTCCTATAATTCACCCCTCCACTTT | CASSSEGVSSYNSPLHF
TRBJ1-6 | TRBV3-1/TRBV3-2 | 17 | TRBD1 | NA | TGTGCCAGCAGCCAACCTTCAAGGACAGGGCGAAATTCACCCCTCCACTTT | CASSQPSRTGRNSPLHF
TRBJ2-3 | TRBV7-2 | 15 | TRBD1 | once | TGTGCCAGCAGCTTAGGGACAGGGAGGACAGATACGCAGTATTTT | CASSLGTGRTDTQYF
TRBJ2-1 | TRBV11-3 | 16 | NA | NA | TGTGCCAGCAGCTTAGTAACTTGGGGGCAGGGCAGCGAGCAGTTCTTC | CASSLVTWGQGSEQFF
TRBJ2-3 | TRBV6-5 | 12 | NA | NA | TGTGCCAGCAGTAGGGGGGTAGATACGCAGTATTTT | CASSRGVDTQYF
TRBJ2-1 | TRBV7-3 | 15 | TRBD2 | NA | TGTGCCAGCAGCAACCTAGCGGGGAGGTACAATGAGCAGTTCTTC | CASSNLAGRYNEQFF
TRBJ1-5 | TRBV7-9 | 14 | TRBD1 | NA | TGTGCCAGCAGCTCGACAGGGGGGAGGCAGCCCCAGCATTTT | CASSSTGGRQPQHF
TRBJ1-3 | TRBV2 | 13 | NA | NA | TGTGCCAGCACTCCGAACACAGGAAACACCATATATTTT | CASTPNTGNTIYF
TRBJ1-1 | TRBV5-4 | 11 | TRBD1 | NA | TGTGCCAGCTTCAGGGGGACTGAAGCTTTCTTT | CASFRGTEAFF
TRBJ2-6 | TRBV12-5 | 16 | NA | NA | TGTGCTAGTGGTTATCACCGGGGCTCTGGGGCCAACGTCCTGACTTTC | CASGYHRGSGANVLTF
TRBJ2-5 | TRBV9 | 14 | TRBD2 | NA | TGTGCCAGCAGCGTCGGGACTAGCGTGGGGACCCAGTACTTC | CASSVGTSVGTQYF
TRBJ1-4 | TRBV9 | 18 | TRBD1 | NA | TGTGCCAGCAGCGCGCCCCGAGACAGGGAGGTTGGTGGTGAAAAACTGTTTTTT | CASSAPRDREVGGEKLFF
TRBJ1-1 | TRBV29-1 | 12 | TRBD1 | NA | TGCAGCGCCGGCGGGACAGGTACTGAAGCTTTCTTT | CSAGGTGTEAFF